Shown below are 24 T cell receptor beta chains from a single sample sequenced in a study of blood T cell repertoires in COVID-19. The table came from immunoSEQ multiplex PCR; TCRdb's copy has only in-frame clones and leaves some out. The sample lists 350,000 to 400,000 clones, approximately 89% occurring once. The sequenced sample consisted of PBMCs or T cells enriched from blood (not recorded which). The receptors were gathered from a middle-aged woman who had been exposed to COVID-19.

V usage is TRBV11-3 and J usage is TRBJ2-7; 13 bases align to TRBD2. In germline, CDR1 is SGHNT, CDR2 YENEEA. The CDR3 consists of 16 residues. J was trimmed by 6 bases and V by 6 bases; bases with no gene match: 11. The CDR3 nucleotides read TGTGCCAGCAGGGCGGGACTAGCGGGGCGTAGGGGCGAGCAGTACTTC. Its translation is CASRAGLAGRRGEQYF.

CDR3 nucleotides: TGTGCCAGCAGTTACTTAGGGGCACAATCACCCCTCCACTTT. It yields the protein CASSYLGAQSPLHF. The genes are TRBV6-5 and TRBJ1-6; D is possibly TRBD1 (5 bases). The CDR3 is 14 residues long. Germline CDR1 MNHEY, CDR2 SVGAGI. The V end was cut by 1 base, the J end by 10 bases, with 11 bases between.

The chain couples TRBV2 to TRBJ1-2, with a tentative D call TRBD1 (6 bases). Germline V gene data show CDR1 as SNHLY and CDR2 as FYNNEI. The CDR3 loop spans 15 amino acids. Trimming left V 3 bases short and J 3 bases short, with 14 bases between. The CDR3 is CASSEDSPYYYGYTF. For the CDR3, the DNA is TGTGCCAGCAGTGAGGACAGTCCCTACTACTATGGCTACACCTTC.

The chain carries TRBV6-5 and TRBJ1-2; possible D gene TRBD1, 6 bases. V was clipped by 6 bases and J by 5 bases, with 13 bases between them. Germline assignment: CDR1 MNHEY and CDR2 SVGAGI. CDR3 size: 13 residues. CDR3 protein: CASRPRQEYGYTF. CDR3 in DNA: TGTGCCAGCAGACCTAGACAGGAGTATGGCTACACCTTC.

CDR3 sequence (DNA): TGTGCCAGCAGCTTAAAGCGGGCTATCGCGAATGAGCAGTTCTTC. Translation gives CASSLKRAIANEQFF. The rearrangement links TRBV11-3 to TRBJ2-1; TRBD2 might be the D (6 bases). This CDR3 is 15 amino acids long. The germline gives CDR1 SGHNT, CDR2 YENEEA. Trimming cost V 2 bases and J 7 bases, with 15 bases left between them.

The CDR3 loop reads CASSLLWTNSEAFF. The CDR3 region has the DNA TGCGCCAGCAGCTTGCTCTGGACAAACTCTGAAGCTTTCTTT. The chain recombines TRBV5-1 with TRBJ1-1; weak D call: TRBD1 (5 bases). The germline V gene encodes CDR1 SGHRS and CDR2 YFSETQ. This CDR3 is built from 14 residues. V dropped 1 base and J dropped 6 bases, with 13 bases sitting between them.

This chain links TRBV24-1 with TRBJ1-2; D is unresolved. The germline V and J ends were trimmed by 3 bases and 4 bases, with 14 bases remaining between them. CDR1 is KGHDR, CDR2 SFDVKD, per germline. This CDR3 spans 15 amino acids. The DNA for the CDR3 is TGTGCCACCAGTGATCCCTTTCAGGCTACCTATGGCTACACCTTC. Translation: CATSDPFQATYGYTF.

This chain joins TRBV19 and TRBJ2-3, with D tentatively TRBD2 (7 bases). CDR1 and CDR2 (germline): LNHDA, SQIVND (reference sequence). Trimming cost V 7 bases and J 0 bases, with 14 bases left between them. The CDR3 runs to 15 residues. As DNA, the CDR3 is TGTGCCAGTAAAAGGGGGGGCCCTAGCACAGATACGCAGTATTTT. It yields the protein CASKRGGPSTDTQYF.

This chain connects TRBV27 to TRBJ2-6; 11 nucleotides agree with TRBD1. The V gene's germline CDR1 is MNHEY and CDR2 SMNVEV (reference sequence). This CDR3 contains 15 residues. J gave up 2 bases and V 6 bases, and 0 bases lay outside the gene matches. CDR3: CASRGQGAGANVLTF. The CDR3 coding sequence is TGTGCCAGCAGGGGACAGGGGGCTGGGGCCAACGTCCTGACTTTC.

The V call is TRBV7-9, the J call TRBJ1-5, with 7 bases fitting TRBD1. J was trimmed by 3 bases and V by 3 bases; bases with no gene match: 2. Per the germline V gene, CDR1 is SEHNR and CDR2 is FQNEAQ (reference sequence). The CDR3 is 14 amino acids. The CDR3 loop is CASSLTGNNQPQHF. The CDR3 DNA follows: TGTGCCAGCAGCTTGACAGGGAACAATCAGCCCCAGCATTTT.

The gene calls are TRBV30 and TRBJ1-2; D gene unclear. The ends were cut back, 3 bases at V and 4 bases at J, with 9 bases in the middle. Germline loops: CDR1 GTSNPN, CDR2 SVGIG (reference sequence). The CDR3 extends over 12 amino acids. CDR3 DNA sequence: TGTGCCTGGAGAGTCTCGAGCTATGGCTACACCTTC. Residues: CAWRVSSYGYTF. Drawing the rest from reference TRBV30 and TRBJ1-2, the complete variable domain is SQTIHQWPATLVQPVGSPLSLECTVEGTSNPNLYWYRQAAGRGLQLLFYSVGIGQISSEVPQNLSASRPQDRQFILSSKKLLLSDSGFYLCAWRVSSYGYTFGSGTRLTVV.

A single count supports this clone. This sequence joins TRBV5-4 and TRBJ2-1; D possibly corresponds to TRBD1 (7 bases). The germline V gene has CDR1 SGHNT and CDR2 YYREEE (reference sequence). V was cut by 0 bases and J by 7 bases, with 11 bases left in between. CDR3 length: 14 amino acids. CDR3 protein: CASSLEQGTNEQFF. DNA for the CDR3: TGTGCCAGCAGCTTGGAACAGGGGACTAATGAGCAGTTCTTC.

The CDR3 region is CASSLSATAGTQYF. The CDR3, as DNA: TGTGCCAGCAGCTTGTCGGCTACCGCAGGGACCCAGTACTTC. The genes are TRBV5-6 and TRBJ2-5; no reliable D call. This CDR3 is 14 amino acids long. Trimming left V 1 base short and J 7 bases short, with 14 bases between. Germline CDR1 SGHDT, CDR2 YYEEEE.

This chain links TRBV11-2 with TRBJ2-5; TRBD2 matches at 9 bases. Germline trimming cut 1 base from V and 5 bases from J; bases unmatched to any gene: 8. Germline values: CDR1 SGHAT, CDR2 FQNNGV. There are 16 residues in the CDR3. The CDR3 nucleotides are TGTGCCAGCAGCTTAGTCGGCGGGGGGGCCGTGGAGACCCAGTACTTC. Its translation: CASSLVGGGAVETQYF.

In DNA, the CDR3 is TGTGCCAGCATCCCGCCCGGCGGGAGAACGTACGAGCAGTACTTC. Protein product: CASIPPGGRTYEQYF. The chain has TRBV2 and TRBJ2-7, with TRBD2 matching 7 bases. The germline V gene encodes CDR1 SNHLY and CDR2 FYNNEI. This CDR3 contains 15 residues. The junction had 13 bases not matched to a gene; V was cut back by 7 bases and J by 4 bases.

The CDR3 DNA reads as TGCGCCAGCAGCCAAGTCCCCCTAAGACTAGCGGGAGAGACAGATACGCAGTATTTT. Its protein product is CASSQVPLRLAGETDTQYF. This chain joins TRBV4-1 and TRBJ2-3; TRBD2 matches 12 bases. The length of the CDR3 is 19 residues. Unmatched junction bases numbered 11, after V lost 1 base and J lost 3 bases. CDR1 is MGHRA and CDR2 is YSYEKL in the germline V gene.

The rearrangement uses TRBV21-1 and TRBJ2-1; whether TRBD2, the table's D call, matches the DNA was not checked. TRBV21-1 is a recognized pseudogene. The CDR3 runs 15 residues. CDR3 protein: CASIPGSGGKGEQFF. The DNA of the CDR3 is TGTGCCAGCATCCCTGGCAGCGGGGGTAAGGGTGAGCAGTTCTTC.

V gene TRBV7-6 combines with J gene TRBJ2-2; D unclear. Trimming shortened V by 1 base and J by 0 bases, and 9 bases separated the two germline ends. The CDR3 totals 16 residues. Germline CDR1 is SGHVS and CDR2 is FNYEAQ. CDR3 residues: CASSLGSSANTGELFF. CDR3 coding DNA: TGTGCCAGCAGCTTAGGGTCCTCAGCGAACACCGGGGAGCTGTTTTTT.

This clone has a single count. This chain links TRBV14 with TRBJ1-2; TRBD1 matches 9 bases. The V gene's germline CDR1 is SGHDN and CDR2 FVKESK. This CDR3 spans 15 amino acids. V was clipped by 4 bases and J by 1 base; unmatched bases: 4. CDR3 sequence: CASSPGGQGNYGYTF. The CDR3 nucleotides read TGTGCCAGCAGCCCTGGGGGACAGGGTAACTATGGCTACACCTTC.

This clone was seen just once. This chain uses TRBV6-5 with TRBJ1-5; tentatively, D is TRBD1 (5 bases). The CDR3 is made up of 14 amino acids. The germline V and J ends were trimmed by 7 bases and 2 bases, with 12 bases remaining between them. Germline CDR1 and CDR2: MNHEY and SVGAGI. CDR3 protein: CASKTRGGNQPQHF. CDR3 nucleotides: TGTGCCAGCAAGACAAGGGGTGGCAATCAGCCCCAGCATTTT.

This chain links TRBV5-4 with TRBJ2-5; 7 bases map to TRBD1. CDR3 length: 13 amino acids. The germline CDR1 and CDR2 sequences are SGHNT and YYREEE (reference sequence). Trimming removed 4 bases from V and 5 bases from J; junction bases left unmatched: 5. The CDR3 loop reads CASSRGPGETQYF. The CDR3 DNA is TGTGCCAGCAGCAGGGGGCCCGGTGAGACCCAGTACTTC.

The CDR3 region has the DNA TGTGCCAGCAGTTACGGGGCGGGATCGCGGAACACTGAAGCTTTCTTT. Translating gives CASSYGAGSRNTEAFF. V is TRBV6-5 and J is TRBJ1-1; perhaps TRBD1 as D (5 bases). From germline, CDR1 is MNHEY and CDR2 SVGAGI. The CDR3 is 16 amino acids. V lost 2 bases and J 1 base, leaving 14 bases between the germline ends.

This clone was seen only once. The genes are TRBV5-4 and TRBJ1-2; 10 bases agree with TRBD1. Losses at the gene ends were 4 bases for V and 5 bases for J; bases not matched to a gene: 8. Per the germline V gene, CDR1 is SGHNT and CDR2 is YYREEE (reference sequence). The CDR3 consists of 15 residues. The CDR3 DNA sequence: TGTGCCAGCAGCGGGGGACAGGGGAGGGGGTATGGCTACACCTTC. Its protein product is CASSGGQGRGYGYTF.

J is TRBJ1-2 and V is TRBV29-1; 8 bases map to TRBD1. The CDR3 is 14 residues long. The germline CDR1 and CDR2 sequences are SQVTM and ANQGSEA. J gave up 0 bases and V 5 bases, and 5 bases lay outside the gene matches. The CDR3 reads CSVQGAASNYGYTF. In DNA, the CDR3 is TGCAGCGTTCAGGGGGCGGCCTCTAACTATGGCTACACCTTC.